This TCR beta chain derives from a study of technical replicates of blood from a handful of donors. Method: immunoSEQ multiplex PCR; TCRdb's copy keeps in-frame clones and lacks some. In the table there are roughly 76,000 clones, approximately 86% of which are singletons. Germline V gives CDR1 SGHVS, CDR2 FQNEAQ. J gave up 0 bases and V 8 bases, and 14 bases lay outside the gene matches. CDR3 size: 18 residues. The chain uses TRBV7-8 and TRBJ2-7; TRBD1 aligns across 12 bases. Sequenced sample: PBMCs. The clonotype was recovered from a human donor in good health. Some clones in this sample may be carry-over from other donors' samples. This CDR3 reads CASGFPGQGALYSYEQYF. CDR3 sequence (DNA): TGTGCCAGCGGATTCCCGGGACAGGGGGCCCTTTACTCCTACGAGCAGTACTTC.